This T cell receptor beta chain was obtained from a study of technical replicates of blood from a handful of donors. From germline, CDR1 is MDHEN and CDR2 SYDVKM. This CDR3 spans 14 amino acids. The junction had 11 bases not matched to a gene; V was cut back by 10 bases and J by 6 bases. The assay was immunoSEQ multiplex PCR, and TCRdb's table has in-frame clones only and misses some. The profile shows under 100,000 clones, roughly 95% of them singletons. The sequence came from a human donor in good health. The chain employs TRBV28 and TRBJ2-1, with 8 bases fitting TRBD2. Sequencing was carried out using T cells isolated from PBMCs. The CDR3 protein is CATRPGLGTNEQFF. DNA of the CDR3: TGTGCCACTCGGCCGGGACTAGGCACCAATGAGCAGTTCTTC. The whole variable domain, remainder taken from reference TRBV28 and TRBJ2-1, is DVKVTQSSRYLVKRTGEKVFLECVQDMDHENMFWYRQDPGLGLRLIYFSYDVKMKEKGDIPEGYSVSREKKERFSLILESASTNQTSMYLCATRPGLGTNEQFFGPGTRLTVL.